This T cell receptor (beta chain) was identified in a study of blood T cell repertoires in COVID-19. Clinical histories supplied by participants themselves formed the basis of cohort assignment. The method was immunoSEQ multiplex PCR; TCRdb's version includes in-frame clones alone and lacks a portion of them. The data show some 350,000 clones, roughly 86% seen once. Trimming cost V 1 base and J 8 bases, with 14 bases left between them. This CDR3 is 14 amino acids long. Germline V lookup: CDR1 SEHNR, CDR2 FQNEAQ (reference sequence). The TCR was taken from a woman in her twenties or thirties who had recovered from COVID-19. J is TRBJ1-2 and V is TRBV7-9; a weak D match, TRBD1 (6 bases). Sequenced: PBMCs or T cells enriched from blood (not recorded which). The CDR3 protein is CASSLGGGFEGYTF. For the CDR3, the DNA is TGTGCCAGCAGCTTAGGAGGGGGTTTTGAGGGCTACACCTTC.